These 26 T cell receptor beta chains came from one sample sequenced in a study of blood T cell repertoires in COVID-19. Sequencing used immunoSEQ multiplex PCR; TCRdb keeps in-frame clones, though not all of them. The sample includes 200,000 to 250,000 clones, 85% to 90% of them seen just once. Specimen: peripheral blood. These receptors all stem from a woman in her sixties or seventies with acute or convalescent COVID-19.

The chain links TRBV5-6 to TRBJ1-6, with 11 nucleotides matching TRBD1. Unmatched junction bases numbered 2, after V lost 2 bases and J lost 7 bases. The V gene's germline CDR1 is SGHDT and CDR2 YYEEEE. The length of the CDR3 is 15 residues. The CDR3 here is CASSFRTGGNSPLHF. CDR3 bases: TGTGCCAGCAGCTTCCGGACAGGGGGCAATTCACCCCTCCACTTT.

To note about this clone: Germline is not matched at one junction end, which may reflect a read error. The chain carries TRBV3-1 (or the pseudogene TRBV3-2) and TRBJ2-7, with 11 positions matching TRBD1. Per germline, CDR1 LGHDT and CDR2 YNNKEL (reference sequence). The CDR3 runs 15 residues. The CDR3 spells CASSQGTGGVYEQYF. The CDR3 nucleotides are TGTGCCAGTAGCCAAGGGACAGGGGGAGTATACGAGCAGTACTTC.

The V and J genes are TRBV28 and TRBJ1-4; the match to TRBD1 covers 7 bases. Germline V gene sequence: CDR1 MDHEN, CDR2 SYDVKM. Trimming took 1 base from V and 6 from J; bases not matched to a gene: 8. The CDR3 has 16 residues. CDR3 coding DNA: TGTGCCAGCAGTTTATACCGAGGGGGCTTTGATGAAAAACTGTTTTTT. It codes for CASSLYRGGFDEKLFF.

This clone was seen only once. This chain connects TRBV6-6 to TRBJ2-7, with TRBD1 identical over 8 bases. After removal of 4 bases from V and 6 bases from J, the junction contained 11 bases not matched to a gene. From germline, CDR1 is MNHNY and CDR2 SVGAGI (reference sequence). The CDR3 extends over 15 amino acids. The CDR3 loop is CASSFSSGTGGEQYF. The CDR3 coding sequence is TGTGCCAGCAGTTTTTCCTCCGGGACAGGCGGCGAGCAGTACTTC.

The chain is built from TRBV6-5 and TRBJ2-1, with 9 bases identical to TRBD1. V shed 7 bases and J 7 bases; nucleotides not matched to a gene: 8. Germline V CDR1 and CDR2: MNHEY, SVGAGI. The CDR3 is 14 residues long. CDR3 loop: CASNSGQGHNEQFF. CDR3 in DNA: TGTGCCAGCAATTCGGGACAGGGACATAATGAGCAGTTCTTC.

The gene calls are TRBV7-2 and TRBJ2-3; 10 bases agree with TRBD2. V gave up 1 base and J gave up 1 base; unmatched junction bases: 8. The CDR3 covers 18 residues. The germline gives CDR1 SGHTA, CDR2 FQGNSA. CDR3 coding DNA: TGTGCCAGCAGCTTAGACCTACGGACTAGCGGCCGCACAGATACGCAGTATTTT. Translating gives CASSLDLRTSGRTDTQYF. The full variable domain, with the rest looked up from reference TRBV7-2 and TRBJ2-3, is GAGVSQSPSNKVTEKGKDVELRCDPISGHTALYWYRQSLGQGLEFLIYFQGNSAPDKSGLPSDRFSAERTGGSVSTLTIQRTQQEDSAVYLCASSLDLRTSGRTDTQYFGPGTRLTVL.

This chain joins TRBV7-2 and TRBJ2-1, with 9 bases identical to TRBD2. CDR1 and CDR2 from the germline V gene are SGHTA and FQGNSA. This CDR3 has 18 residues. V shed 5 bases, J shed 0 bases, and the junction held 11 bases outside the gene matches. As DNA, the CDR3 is TGTGCCAGCAGCCGGAGGCCTAGCGGGGTGAGCTCCTACAATGAGCAGTTCTTC. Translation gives CASSRRPSGVSSYNEQFF.

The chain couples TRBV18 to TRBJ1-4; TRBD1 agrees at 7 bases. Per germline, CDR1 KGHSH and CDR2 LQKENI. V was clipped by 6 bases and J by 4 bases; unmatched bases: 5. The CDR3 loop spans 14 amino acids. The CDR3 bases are TGTGCCAGCTCCCGGGACAGCTATAATGAAAAACTGTTTTTT. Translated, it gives CASSRDSYNEKLFF.

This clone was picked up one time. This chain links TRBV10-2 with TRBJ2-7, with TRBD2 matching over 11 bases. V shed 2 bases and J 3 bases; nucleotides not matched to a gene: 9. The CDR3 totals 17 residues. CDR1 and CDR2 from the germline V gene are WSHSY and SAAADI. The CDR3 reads CASSEPGLAASRYEQYF. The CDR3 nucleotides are TGCGCCAGCAGTGAGCCGGGACTAGCGGCTAGTCGCTACGAGCAGTACTTC.

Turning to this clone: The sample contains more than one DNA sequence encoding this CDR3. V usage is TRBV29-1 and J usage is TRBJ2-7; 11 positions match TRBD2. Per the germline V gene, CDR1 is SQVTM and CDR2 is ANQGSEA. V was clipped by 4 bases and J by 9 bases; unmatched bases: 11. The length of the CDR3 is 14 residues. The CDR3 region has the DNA TGCAGCGTTGGGGGGCTAGCGGGGGGCTCCGTGCAGTACTTC. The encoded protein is CSVGGLAGGSVQYF.

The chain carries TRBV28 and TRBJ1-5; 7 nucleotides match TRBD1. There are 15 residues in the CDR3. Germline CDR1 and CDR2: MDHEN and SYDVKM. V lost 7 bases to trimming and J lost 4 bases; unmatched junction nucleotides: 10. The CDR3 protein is CASKGWDSGNQPQHF. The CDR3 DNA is TGTGCCAGCAAAGGGTGGGACAGTGGTAATCAGCCCCAGCATTTT.

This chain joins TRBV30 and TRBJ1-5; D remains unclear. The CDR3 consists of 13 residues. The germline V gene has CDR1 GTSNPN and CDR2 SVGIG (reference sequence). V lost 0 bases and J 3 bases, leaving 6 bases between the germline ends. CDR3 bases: TGTGCCTGGAGTGTATCAGTCAATCAGCCCCAGCATTTT. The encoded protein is CAWSVSVNQPQHF.

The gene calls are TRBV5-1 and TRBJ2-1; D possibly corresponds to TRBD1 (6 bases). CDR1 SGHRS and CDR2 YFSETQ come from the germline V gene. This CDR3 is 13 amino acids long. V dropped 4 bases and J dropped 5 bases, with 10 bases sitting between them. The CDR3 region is CASSRDMNNEQFF. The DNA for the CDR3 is TGCGCCAGCAGCCGGGACATGAACAATGAGCAGTTCTTC.

Here the CDR3 reads CASSGTSGTDTQYF. In DNA form, the CDR3 reads TGTGCCAGCAGTGGGACTAGCGGCACAGATACGCAGTATTTT. J is TRBJ2-3 and V is TRBV2, with 9 bases matching TRBD2. This CDR3 has 14 residues. CDR1 and CDR2 from the germline V gene are SNHLY and FYNNEI. The trim removed 4 bases at V and 1 base at J, leaving 0 bases unmatched.

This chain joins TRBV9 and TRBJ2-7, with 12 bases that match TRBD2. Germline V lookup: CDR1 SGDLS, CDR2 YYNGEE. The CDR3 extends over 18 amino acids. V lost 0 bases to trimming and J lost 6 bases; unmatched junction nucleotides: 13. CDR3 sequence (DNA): TGTGCCAGCAGCGTAGCCCCTCTAAGACTAGCGGGAGCGGTCGAGCAGTACTTC. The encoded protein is CASSVAPLRLAGAVEQYF. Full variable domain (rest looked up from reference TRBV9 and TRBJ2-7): DSGVTQTPKHLITATGQRVTLRCSPRSGDLSVYWYQQSLDQGLQFLIQYYNGEERAKGNILERFSAQQFPDLHSELNLSSLELGDSALYFCASSVAPLRLAGAVEQYFGPGTRLTVT.

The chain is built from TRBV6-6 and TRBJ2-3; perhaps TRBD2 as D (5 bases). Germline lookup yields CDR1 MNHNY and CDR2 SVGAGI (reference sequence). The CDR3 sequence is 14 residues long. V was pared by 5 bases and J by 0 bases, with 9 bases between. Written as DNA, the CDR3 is TGTGCCAGCAGTCTCCTAGCTAGCACAGATACGCAGTATTTT. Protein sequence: CASSLLASTDTQYF.

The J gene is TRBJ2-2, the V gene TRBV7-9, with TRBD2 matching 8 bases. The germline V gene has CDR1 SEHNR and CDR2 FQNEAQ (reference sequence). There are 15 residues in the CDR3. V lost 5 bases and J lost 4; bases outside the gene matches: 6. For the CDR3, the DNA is TGTGCCAGCAGCCGAACCGGGGGGGTCACCGGGGAGCTGTTTTTT. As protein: CASSRTGGVTGELFF. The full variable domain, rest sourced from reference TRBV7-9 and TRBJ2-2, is DTGVSQNPRHKITKRGQNVTFRCDPISEHNRLYWYRQTLGQGPEFLTYFQNEAQLEKSRLLSDRFSAERPKGSFSTLEIQRTEQGDSAMYLCASSRTGGVTGELFFGEGSRLTVL.

The CDR3 loop is CASRPNRGPGTGELFF. CDR3 coding DNA: TGTGCCAGCAGACCTAACAGGGGGCCAGGGACCGGGGAGCTGTTTTTT. The chain couples TRBV5-8 to TRBJ2-2; 9 bases map to TRBD1. V lost 5 bases, J lost 5 bases, and 10 bases stayed unmatched. Germline-derived CDR1 and CDR2 are SGHTS and YDEGEE. The CDR3 runs to 16 residues.

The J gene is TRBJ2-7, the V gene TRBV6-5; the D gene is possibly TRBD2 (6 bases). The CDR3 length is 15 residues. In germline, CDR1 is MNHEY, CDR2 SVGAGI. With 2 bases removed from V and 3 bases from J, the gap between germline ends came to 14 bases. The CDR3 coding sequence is TGTGCCAGCAGTTACGGCGGGATAGCCGTCTACGAGCAGTACTTC. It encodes CASSYGGIAVYEQYF.

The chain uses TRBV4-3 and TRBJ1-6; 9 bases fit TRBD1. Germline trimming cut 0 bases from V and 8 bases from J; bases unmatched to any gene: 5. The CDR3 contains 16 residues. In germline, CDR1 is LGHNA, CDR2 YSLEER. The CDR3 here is CASSQDAGQGYSPLHF. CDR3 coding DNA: TGCGCCAGCAGCCAAGATGCGGGACAGGGCTATTCACCCCTCCACTTT.

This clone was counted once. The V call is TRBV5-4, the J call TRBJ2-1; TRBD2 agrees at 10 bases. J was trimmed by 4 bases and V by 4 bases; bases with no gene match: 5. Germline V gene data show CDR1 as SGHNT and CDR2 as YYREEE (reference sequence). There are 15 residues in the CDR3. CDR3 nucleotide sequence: TGTGCCAGCAGCCCAGGACTAGCGGCTTACAATGAGCAGTTCTTC. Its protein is CASSPGLAAYNEQFF.

Written as DNA, the CDR3 is TGTGCCAGCAGCAGACGGGGGGGACAGAATAATTCACCCCTCCACTTT. Translated, it gives CASSRRGGQNNSPLHF. The V call is TRBV21-1, the J call TRBJ1-6. TRBV21-1 is noted as a pseudogene. This CDR3 has 16 residues.

The CDR3 protein is CASSLETSGRGTQYF. The CDR3 DNA reads TGCGCCAGCAGCTTAGAAACTAGCGGGAGAGGTACGCAGTATTTT. J is TRBJ2-3 and V is TRBV5-1, with 11 bases identical to TRBD2. CDR1 SGHRS and CDR2 YFSETQ come from the germline V gene. The V and J ends lost 2 bases and 8 bases, in that order; junction bases with no gene match: 7. This CDR3 has 15 amino acids.

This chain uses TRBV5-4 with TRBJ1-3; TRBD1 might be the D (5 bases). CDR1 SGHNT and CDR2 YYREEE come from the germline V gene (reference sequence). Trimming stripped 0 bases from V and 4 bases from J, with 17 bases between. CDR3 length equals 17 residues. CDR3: CASSLGAVKTAGNTIYF. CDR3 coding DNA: TGTGCCAGCAGCTTGGGGGCCGTTAAGACAGCAGGAAACACCATATATTTT.

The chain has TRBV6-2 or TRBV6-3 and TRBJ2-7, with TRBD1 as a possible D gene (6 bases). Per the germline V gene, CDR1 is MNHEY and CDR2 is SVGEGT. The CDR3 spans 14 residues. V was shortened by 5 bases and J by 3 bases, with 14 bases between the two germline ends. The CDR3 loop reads CASSTSGTIYEQYF. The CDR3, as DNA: TGTGCCAGCAGTACGTCCGGGACAATCTACGAGCAGTACTTC.

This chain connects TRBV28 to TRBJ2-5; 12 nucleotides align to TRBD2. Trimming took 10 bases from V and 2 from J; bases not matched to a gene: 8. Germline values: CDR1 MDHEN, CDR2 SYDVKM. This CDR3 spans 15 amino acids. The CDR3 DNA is TGTGCCATCCAGGAGCTAGCGGGAGGGCAAGAGACCCAGTACTTC. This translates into CAIQELAGGQETQYF. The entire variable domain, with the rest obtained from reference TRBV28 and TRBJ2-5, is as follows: DVKVTQSSRYLVKRTGEKVFLECVQDMDHENMFWYRQDPGLGLRLIYFSYDVKMKEKGDIPEGYSVSREKKERFSLILESASTNQTSMYLCAIQELAGGQETQYFGPGTRLLVL.